This T cell receptor beta chain is drawn from a study of human CD8 memory T cell subsets. Study-level points and caveats: Sequencing was confined to T cell receptor beta chains in the study.

RNA was obtained from duplicate vials of some 150,000 sorted CD8+ T cells per subset. CDR3 length: 15 amino acids. Germline CDR1 and CDR2: LGHNA and YSLEER. Turning to this clonotype: Antigen unknown.

UMI-labeled 5' RACE generated the TCR beta libraries. TCRdb re-called the 5' RACE reads; one entry per CDR3 protein, DNA not given. The sample includes 5,000 to 7,000 distinct CDR3 sequences. This receptor was obtained from a human donor in good health. This chain links TRBV4-3 with TRBJ2-1; the D call from TCRdb, TRBD1, cannot be confirmed without DNA. Material: CD8+ T cells from PBMCs. The CDR3 loop reads CASSQGQGFGNEQFF.